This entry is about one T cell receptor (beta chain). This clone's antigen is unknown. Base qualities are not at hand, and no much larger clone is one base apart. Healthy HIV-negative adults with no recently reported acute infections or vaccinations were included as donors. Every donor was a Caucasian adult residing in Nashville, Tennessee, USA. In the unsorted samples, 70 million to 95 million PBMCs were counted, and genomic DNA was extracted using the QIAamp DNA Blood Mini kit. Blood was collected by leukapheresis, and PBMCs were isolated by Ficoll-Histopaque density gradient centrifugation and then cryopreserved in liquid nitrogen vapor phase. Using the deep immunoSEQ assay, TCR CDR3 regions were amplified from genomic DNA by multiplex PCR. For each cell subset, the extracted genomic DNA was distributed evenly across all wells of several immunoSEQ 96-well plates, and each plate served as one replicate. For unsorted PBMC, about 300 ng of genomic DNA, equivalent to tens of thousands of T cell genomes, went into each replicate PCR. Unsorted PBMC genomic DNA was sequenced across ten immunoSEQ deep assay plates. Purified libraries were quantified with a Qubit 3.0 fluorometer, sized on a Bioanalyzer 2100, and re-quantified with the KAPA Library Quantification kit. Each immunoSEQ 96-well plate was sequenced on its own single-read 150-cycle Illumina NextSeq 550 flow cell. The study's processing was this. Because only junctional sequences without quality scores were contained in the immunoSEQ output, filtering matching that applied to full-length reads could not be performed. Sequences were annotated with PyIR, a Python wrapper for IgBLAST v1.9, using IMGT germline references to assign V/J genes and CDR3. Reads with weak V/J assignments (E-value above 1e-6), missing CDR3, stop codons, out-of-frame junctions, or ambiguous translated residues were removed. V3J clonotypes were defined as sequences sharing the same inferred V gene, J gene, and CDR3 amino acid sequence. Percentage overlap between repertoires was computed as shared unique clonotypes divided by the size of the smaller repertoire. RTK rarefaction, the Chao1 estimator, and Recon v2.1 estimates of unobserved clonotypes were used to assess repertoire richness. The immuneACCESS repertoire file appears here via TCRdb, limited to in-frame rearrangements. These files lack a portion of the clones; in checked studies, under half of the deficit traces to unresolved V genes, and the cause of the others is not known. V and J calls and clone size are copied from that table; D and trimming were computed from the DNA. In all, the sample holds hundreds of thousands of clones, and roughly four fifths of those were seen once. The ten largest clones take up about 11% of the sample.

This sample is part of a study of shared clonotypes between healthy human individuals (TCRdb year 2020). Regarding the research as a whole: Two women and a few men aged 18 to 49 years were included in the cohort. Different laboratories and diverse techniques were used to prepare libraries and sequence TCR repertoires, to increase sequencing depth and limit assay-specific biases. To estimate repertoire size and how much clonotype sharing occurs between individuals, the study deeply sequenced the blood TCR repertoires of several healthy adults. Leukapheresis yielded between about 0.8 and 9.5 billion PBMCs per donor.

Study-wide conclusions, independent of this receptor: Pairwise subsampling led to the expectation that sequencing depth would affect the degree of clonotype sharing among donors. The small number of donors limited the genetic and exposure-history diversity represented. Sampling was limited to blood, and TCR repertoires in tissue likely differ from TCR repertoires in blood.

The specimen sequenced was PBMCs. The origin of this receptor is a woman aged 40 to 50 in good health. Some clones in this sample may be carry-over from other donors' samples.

The sequenced DNA is TGCGCCAGCAGCTTCGGTGCGGATAACAGGGGCAATGAGCAGTTCTTC. The resulting protein is CASSFGADNRGNEQFF. The V gene is TRBV5-1 and the J gene is TRBJ2-1, with 7 bases aligning to TRBD1. CDR1 and CDR2 were assigned from the germline V gene as SGHRS and YFSETQ. Trimming accounts for 2 bases at V and 6 bases at J, while the number of junction bases matched to no gene is 11. The CDR3 starts with the cysteine, ends with the phenylalanine, and has 16 residues. The only DNA kept is the CDR3, 48 bases in frame from the first base.